This T cell receptor (beta chain) is from a study of T cells after yellow fever vaccination. Across the study: Low-cell-number fractions underwent preparation using SMART-Seq v4 Ultra Low Input. Whole-study findings and limits: By day 5 rather than day 15, the secondary response had peaked, though it was weaker. Post-booster repertoires again held most primary-vaccination clones (roughly 96% CD4, around 90% CD8).

TCRdb reprocessed the 5' RACE reads via MiXCR and lists one record per CDR3 protein. The sample lists approximately 260,000 distinct CDR3 sequences; 10% to 15% were seen once. This CDR3 has 13 amino acids. J gave up 9 bases and V 6 bases, and 6 bases lay outside the gene matches. Germline V gene data show CDR1 as DFQATT and CDR2 as SNEGSKA (reference sequence). This clonotype was seen repeatedly, ten times or more. Its target is unknown. The input for sequencing was CD4+ T cells sorted from PBMCs, taken 45 days after the yellow fever booster vaccination. The receptor was isolated from a man younger than 45 who received the YFV17D yellow fever vaccine. The J gene is TRBJ2-1, the V gene TRBV20-1; 12 nucleotides agree with TRBD2. The CDR3 spells CSASRLAGAEQFF. CDR3 DNA sequence: TGCAGTGCCTCACGACTAGCGGGAGCTGAGCAGTTCTTC.